Listed below are T cell receptor beta chains from one sample, sequenced in a study of molecular identifiers for immune sequencing clone quantification. One entry per CDR3 protein results from TCRdb running MiXCR on the PCR reads. The data show hundreds of thousands of distinct CDR3 sequences, 25% seen once. Sequencing was performed on naive CD8+ T cells from blood, with Jurkat cell RNA spiked in. Receptors originate from a human donor in good health. Some libraries in this study had Jurkat cell RNA spiked in. The CDR3 runs from the conserved cysteine through the conserved F or W. The order of the fields is V gene, D gene, clone size, J gene, CDR3 DNA, CDR3 protein. D genes are given only for firm matches. Size is omitted from some rows. Given values are once, few, many or a class for expanded clones.

TRBV12-5	-	many	TRBJ2-7	TGTGCTAGTGGGCCCACCTACGAGCAGTACTTC	CASGPTYEQYF
TRBV7-6	TRBD2	-	TRBJ2-3	TGTGCCAGCAGCCAACCACTAGCGGGAGGGGCGTTCCCTACGCAGTATTTT	CASSQPLAGGAFPTQYF
TRBV12-3/TRBV12-4	-	-	TRBJ1-2	TGTGCCAGCAGTTTGAGGGGCGCGCCCCCAGGCTATGGCTACACCTTC	CASSLRGAPPGYGYTF
TRBV6-6	-	few	TRBJ1-1	TGTGCCAGCAGTGTAGGGATGACTGAAGCTTTCTTT	CASSVGMTEAFF
TRBV30	-	-	TRBJ1-2	TGTGCCTGGAGTGCTCTAATTAATGGCTACACCTTC	CAWSALINGYTF
TRBV15	-	many	TRBJ2-5	TGTGCCACCAGCTCAGGACTATTTGGGGAGGCCCAGTACTTC	CATSSGLFGEAQYF
TRBV4-3	-	few	TRBJ2-7	TGCGCCAGCAGCCAAGGGGACTCTAACTCTGGAATCCTCGCCTACGAGCAGTACTTC	CASSQGDSNSGILAYEQYF
TRBV5-1	-	-	TRBJ2-1	TGCGCCAGCAGGCTTCCCGGCGATGAGCAGTTCTTC	CASRLPGDEQFF
TRBV7-3	TRBD2	-	TRBJ2-3	TGTGCCAGCAGGACACTAGCGGGAGTTGTGGATACGCAGTATTTT	CASRTLAGVVDTQYF
TRBV7-9	-	-	TRBJ1-1	TGTGCCAGCAGCCCCTGGTCAGGGATGAACACTGAAGCTTTCTTT	CASSPWSGMNTEAFF
TRBV7-6	TRBD1	few	TRBJ1-4	TGTGCCAGCAGCTTAGCGTGGGGACAGGGAAATGAAAAACTGTTTTTT	CASSLAWGQGNEKLFF
TRBV19	-	few	TRBJ1-4	TGTGCCAGTAGTATTTGGGAACGAGAAAAACTGTTTTTT	CASSIWEREKLFF
TRBV21-1	-	few	TRBJ2-7	TGTGCCAGCAGCCCCACCCACGGGACAGGGATCCACGAGCAGTACTTC	CASSPTHGTGIHEQYF
TRBV5-1	-	few	TRBJ2-1	TGCGCCAGCAGCTTGGGAGGCCAGGGAGAATACAATGAGCAGTTCTTC	CASSLGGQGEYNEQFF
TRBV10-3	-	many	TRBJ2-2	TGTGCCAGCAACGCCGGGACGGCGAACACCGGGGAGCTGTTTTTT	CASNAGTANTGELFF
TRBV4-1	TRBD2	many	TRBJ2-5	TGCGCCAGCAGCCAAGTAAACCTAGCGGAAGAGACCCAGTACTTC	CASSQVNLAEETQYF
TRBV6-6	-	-	TRBJ2-1	TGTGCCAGCAGTTACTCACCGTTGGAGCAGTTCTTC	CASSYSPLEQFF
TRBV4-3	-	-	TRBJ1-1	TGCGCCAGCAGCCAAGATAGGGCAGGGGTAACTGAAGCTTTCTTT	CASSQDRAGVTEAFF
TRBV12-3/TRBV12-4	TRBD1	-	TRBJ2-1	TGTGCCAGCACCCTGGACAGGATCCATGTGCAGTTCTTC	CASTLDRIHVQFF
TRBV5-3	-	-	TRBJ2-7	TGTGCCAGCAGCTTGGCAGGCTTCTACGGGCAGTACTTC	CASSLAGFYGQYF
TRBV28	TRBD1	-	TRBJ2-7	TGTGCCAGCAGTTTAAACAGGGGGTATACCAACGAGCAGTACTTC	CASSLNRGYTNEQYF
TRBV6-2/TRBV6-3	-	-	TRBJ2-7	TGTGCCAGCAGTCTCCCAGGGTGGGAGCAGTACTTC	CASSLPGWEQYF
TRBV14	-	few	TRBJ1-2	TGTGCCAGCAGGCCCGACGGTAACTATGGCTACACCTTC	CASRPDGNYGYTF
TRBV7-9	-	many	TRBJ1-2	TGTGCCAGCAGCTTAAAAATTCAAACTGCGTCTGGCTACACCTTC	CASSLKIQTASGYTF
TRBV7-9	-	-	TRBJ1-4	TGTGCCAGCAGCTTATTAGAACCGGATGAAAAACTGTTTTTT	CASSLLEPDEKLFF
TRBV10-3	TRBD2	-	TRBJ2-1	TGTGCCATATCAGATACCGGGACTAGCGGGGGTTATGAGCAGTTCTTC	CAISDTGTSGGYEQFF
TRBV20-1	TRBD2	many	TRBJ2-7	TGCAGTGCTAGATCAAGCGGGAGCAGTCACGAGCAGTACTTC	CSARSSGSSHEQYF
TRBV13	-	-	TRBJ2-7	TGTGACAGCAGCTTATCGGGTAGTGCCTACGAGCAGTACTTC	CDSSLSGSAYEQYF
TRBV4-3	TRBD2	many	TRBJ2-7	TGCGCCAGCAGCCAAGATTGGAGGGAGCCTAGCGGAGGCTACGAGCAGTACTTC	CASSQDWREPSGGYEQYF
TRBV19	TRBD1	-	TRBJ1-4	TGTGCCAGTGGTATGCCGGGACAGGCGATTAATGAAAAACTGTTTTTC	CASGMPGQAINEKLFF
TRBV20-1	-	many	TRBJ1-5	TGCAGTGCTAGGATTATCCCAGTTAGCAATCAGCCCCAGCATTTT	CSARIIPVSNQPQHF
TRBV28	-	-	TRBJ2-5	TGTGCCAGCAGTCCCCATTGGGGGGAAGTAAAAGAGACCCAGTACTTC	CASSPHWGEVKETQYF
TRBV7-6	-	many	TRBJ2-3	TGTGCCAGCAGCCTCGTGGGTTCTAGCACAGATACGCAGTATTTT	CASSLVGSSTDTQYF
TRBV7-9	-	many	TRBJ2-7	TGTGCCAGCAGCGGTGGGCTAGCTGGATACGAGCAGTACTTC	CASSGGLAGYEQYF
TRBV2	-	many	TRBJ2-3	TGTGCCAGCAGTGCCGCTCCGGCTAGCCGAAGCACAGATACGCAGTATTTT	CASSAAPASRSTDTQYF
TRBV7-9	-	many	TRBJ1-2	TGTGCCAGCAGCCCTCCTGCCCCAGACTCCCAAAAGCCGACTGGCTACACCTTC	CASSPPAPDSQKPTGYTF
TRBV29-1	-	many	TRBJ2-7	TGCAGCGTTGAAGGGCCCGTCCGGGACGGCGGGGCCTACGAGCAGTACTTC	CSVEGPVRDGGAYEQYF
TRBV4-1	-	many	TRBJ1-1	TGCGCCAGCAGCCGGGGGCCGGTGGGGCCCAACACTGAAGCTTTCTTT	CASSRGPVGPNTEAFF
TRBV6-2/TRBV6-3	-	many	TRBJ1-1	TGTGCCAGCAGTTTCGGGGGTTCGACTGAAGCTTTCTTT	CASSFGGSTEAFF
TRBV2	-	few	TRBJ2-2	TGTGCCAGCAGTGCGGGCATATTCGACACCGGGGAGCTGTTTTTT	CASSAGIFDTGELFF
TRBV10-3	TRBD2	few	TRBJ2-3	TGTGCCATCAGTGTGCCAGCGGGAGGGTCGGACTGGGGCACAGATACGCAGTATTTT	CAISVPAGGSDWGTDTQYF
TRBV7-9	TRBD1	few	TRBJ1-1	TGTGCCAGCAGCGCCACAGGGGGCGTGACCACTGAAGCTTTCTTT	CASSATGGVTTEAFF